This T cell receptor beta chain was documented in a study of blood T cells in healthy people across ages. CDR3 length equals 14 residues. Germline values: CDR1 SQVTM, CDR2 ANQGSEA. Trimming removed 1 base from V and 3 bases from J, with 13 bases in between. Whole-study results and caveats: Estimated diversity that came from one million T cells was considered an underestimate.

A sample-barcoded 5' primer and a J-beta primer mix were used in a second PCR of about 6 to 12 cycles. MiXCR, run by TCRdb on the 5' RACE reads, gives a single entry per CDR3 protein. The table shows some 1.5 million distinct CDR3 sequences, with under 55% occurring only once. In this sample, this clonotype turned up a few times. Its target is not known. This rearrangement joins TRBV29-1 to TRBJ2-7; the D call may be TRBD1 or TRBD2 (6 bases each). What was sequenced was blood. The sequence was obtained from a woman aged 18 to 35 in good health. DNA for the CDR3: TGCAGCGTTGAAGGGGGGCAGGGAGGCTACGAGCAGTACTTC. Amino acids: CSVEGGQGGYEQYF.